This T cell receptor (beta chain) was sequenced in a study of naive and memory T cell subsets (TCRdb year 2017). Study-wide context: Sorted naive and memory T cell subsets from peripheral blood were analyzed in the study using a UMI-based, open-source pipeline for TCR alpha and beta sequencing. RNA was DNase-treated and reverse transcribed with TCR constant-region primers, mostly using SuperScript III. Complete agreement was observed between the functional CMV T cell responses and the IgG serology results. General study outcomes and caveats: RNA-based TCR counts may be affected by expression changes linked to T cell activation and differentiation. After error correction, over 90% of naive TCR sequences appeared only once, giving much steeper abundance distributions than memory subsets. Each clonotype was defined as a single alpha or beta chain sequence rather than as a paired alpha/beta receptor. TCR abundance followed a power law whose exponent differed between naive and memory subsets but was consistent across the three individuals. The repertoire findings for the naive and memory subsets could not be validated against a ground truth, as none was available. In both CD4 and CD8 cells, the Gini index increased while Shannon and inverse Simpson diversity decreased from naive through CM, EM and EMRA.

Of note for this clonotype: The clone's antigen remains unknown. The record has no base qualities; no much larger clone is one base away.

From the second PCR step on, the TCR alpha and beta chain libraries were amplified in separate reactions. Donor CMV status was determined by IFNgamma production from CD4+ T cells after overnight stimulation of fresh PBMCs with CMV viral lysate. CD4 T cells were positively selected with Miltenyi beads, followed by positive selection of CD8 T cells from the CD4-negative fraction. After staining for CD3, CD4, CD8, CD45RA, CD27 and a live/dead dye, cells were sorted on a BD Aria II into four subsets based on CD45RA and CD27. A few healthy volunteers provided blood, and each donor's sample was split into CD4 and CD8 T cells and then further divided into four differentiation subsets. Around 110 ml of peripheral blood was collected from each donor, and PBMC were isolated by Ficoll-Paque PLUS density-gradient centrifugation. Sorted cells were lysed in RLT buffer, after which RNA was extracted using a Qiagen RNeasy kit and stored at -80 degrees C.

From the cysteine up to the phenylalanine, the CDR3 has a length of 14 residues. This entry keeps only the CDR3 DNA: 42 bases, framed from base 1. V is reduced by 3 bases and J by 4 bases, leaving a spacing of 12 bases between them. The library was produced with UMI-ligation and nested PCR. The beta constant-region primer consisted of an equimolar mixture of two oligonucleotides that together covered TRBC1 and TRBC2. A single-stranded oligonucleotide carrying the SP2 primer and a 12-nucleotide UMI was ligated to the 3' end of the cDNA by T4 RNA ligase 1. The ligated cDNA went through four rounds of PCR with nested alpha and beta constant-region primers together with the SP2 primer. The ligation reaction was incubated at 16°C for roughly 18-25 hours. PCR2 was usually performed as a SYBR Green qPCR and halted at a preset threshold so that over-amplification would not occur. All purifications after the first were performed with Agencourt AMPure XP magnetic beads. Library amounts were measured by Qubit and library quality was assessed on a TapeStation, where the main peak was expected at around 650 bp. Sequencing of the pooled libraries was done on an Illumina MiSeq using v2 2x251 paired-end kits, which typically yielded 1-2 million reads per sample. Each sample was pooled at around 4.2 nM, and about 5-8% PhiX was included to help cluster recognition. Turning to the authors' computational methods: Using tag matching that tolerated one base-pair mismatch, Decombinator assigned V and J genes to FASTQ reads that had been processed by Demultiplexor. By using UMIs, Collapsinator corrected both sequencing errors and the frequency errors caused by PCR heterogeneity. CDR3Translator translated TCRs and extracted CDR3s from the conserved cysteine to the FGXG phenylalanine, flagging non-productive sequences. Gini, Shannon entropy and inverse Simpson indices were calculated on repertoires that had been subsampled to equal numbers of UMI-defined TCRs. Within the linear range, a power law was fitted to clonotype abundance distributions using maximum likelihood. When run on a single naive CD8 sample, MIGEC and the pipeline yielded similar UMI counts, similar unique TCR numbers and similar clonal distributions. A set of several thousand CMV-associated CDR3 sequences, compiled from VDJdb and a published dataset, was used to search the repertoires. The public reads were quality trimmed at Q25 with fastp and then assembled into clones with MiXCR by TCRdb, keeping productive beta chains. CDR3 protein duplicates are merged, each entry listing the most common genes and DNA. The V and J calls come from TCRdb's annotation, not from the publication. The sample table lists 65,000 to 85,000 distinct CDR3 sequences, about 12% of them with a count of one. The ten largest clones represent around 0.9% of the sample.

This TCR derives from a human donor in good health. The sequencing input was central memory CD4+ T cells from blood. According to the study, the label for this sample's cell subset or site signals: central memory, CD45RA- CD27+. The chain employs TRBV12-3 or TRBV12-4 and TRBJ2-5, and perhaps TRBD2 as D gene, on 6 matching bases. The CDR3 corresponds to CASSFGGQGETQYF. In nucleotides, the sequence is TGTGCCAGCAGTTTCGGGGGTCAAGGAGAGACCCAGTACTTC.